The source of this T cell receptor (beta chain) is a study of CD8 T cells in Susac syndrome. V was shortened by 5 bases and J by 5 bases, with 8 bases between the two germline ends. The CDR3 has 12 residues. From germline, CDR1 is LGHDT and CDR2 YNNKEL (reference sequence). It was with random hexamers that about 0.45 to 1 ug RNA was reverse transcribed. TCRdb re-called the immunoSEQ multiplex PCR reads through MiXCR, storing one row per CDR3 protein. The sample lists 150,000 or so distinct CDR3 sequences, about 93% occurring once. Sequencing of TCR beta, carried out with a high-throughput approach, was applied to CD8+ and CD4+ T cells from the blood. Controls were healthy donors chosen to match patients in age and sex. TEMRA cells were enriched by FACS, and CD4+ and CD8+ T cells were negatively isolated.

Sequencing was carried out using CD4+ T cells from PBMCs. The chain employs TRBV3-1 and TRBJ2-3, with D unresolved. The clonotype originates from a human donor in good health. This chain's CDR3 is CASSNSQDTQYF. The CDR3 bases are TGTGCCAGCAGCAACAGTCAAGATACGCAGTATTTT.